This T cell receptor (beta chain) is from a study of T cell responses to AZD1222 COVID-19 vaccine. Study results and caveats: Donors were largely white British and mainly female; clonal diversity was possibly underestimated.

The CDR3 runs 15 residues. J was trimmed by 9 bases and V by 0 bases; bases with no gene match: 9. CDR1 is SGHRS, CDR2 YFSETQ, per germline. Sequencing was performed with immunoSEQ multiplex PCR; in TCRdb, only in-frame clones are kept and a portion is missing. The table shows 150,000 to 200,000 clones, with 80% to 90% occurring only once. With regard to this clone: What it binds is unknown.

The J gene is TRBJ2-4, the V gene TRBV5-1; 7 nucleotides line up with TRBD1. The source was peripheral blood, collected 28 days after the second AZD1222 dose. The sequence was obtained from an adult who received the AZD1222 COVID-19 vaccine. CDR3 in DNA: TGCGCCAGCAGCTTGGAATCCCGACAGGGCGCCATTCAGTACTTC. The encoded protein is CASSLESRQGAIQYF.